This TCR beta chain was captured by sequencing in a study of Ad26.COV2.S vaccination and SARS-CoV-2 variants. The protocol was immunoSEQ multiplex PCR, while the TCRdb copy is restricted to in-frame clones and leaves out a portion. The sample has some 180,000 clones, around 85% seen once. The CDR3 runs 14 residues. CDR1 is SGHRS and CDR2 is YFSETQ in the germline V gene. The ends were cut back, 1 base at V and 8 bases at J, with 13 bases in the middle. The sequence came from a human donor who had recovered from COVID-19. The chain is built from TRBV5-1 and TRBJ1-3; D is ambiguous. Specimen: peripheral blood, collected after recovery from COVID-19. The CDR3 protein is CASSLNLRKDTIYF. The CDR3 coding sequence is TGCGCCAGCAGCTTGAATCTGCGGAAAGACACCATATATTTT.